The T cell receptor beta chain under discussion was sequenced for a study of blood T cell repertoires in COVID-19. This CDR3 contains 16 residues. After removal of 4 bases from V and 7 bases from J, the junction contained 15 bases not matched to a gene. Germline-derived CDR1 and CDR2 are SGDLS and YYNGEE. Using immunoSEQ multiplex PCR, the repertoire was profiled, and TCRdb retains in-frame clones only, with some absent. The table records more than 85,000 clones, 80% to 90% of them present only once. V gene TRBV9 combines with J gene TRBJ1-1, with 8 bases that match TRBD1. Material for sequencing was peripheral blood. The receptor comes from a human donor in a cohort sampled during active COVID-19. The CDR3 sequence: CASSPWDRISGLEAFF. CDR3 DNA sequence: TGTGCCAGCAGCCCATGGGACAGGATATCAGGTCTTGAAGCTTTCTTT.